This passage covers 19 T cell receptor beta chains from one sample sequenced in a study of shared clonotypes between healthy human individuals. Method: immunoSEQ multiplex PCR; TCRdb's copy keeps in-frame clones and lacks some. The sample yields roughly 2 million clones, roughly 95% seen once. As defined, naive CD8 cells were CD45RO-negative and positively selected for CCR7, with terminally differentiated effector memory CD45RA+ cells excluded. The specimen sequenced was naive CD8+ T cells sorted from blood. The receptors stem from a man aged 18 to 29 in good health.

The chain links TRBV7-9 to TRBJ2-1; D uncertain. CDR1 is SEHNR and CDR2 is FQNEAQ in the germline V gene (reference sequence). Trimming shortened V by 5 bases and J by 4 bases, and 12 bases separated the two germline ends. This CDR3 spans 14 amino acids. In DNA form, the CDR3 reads TGTGCCAGCAGCCACCAGTATCCATACAATGAGCAGTTCTTC. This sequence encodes CASSHQYPYNEQFF.

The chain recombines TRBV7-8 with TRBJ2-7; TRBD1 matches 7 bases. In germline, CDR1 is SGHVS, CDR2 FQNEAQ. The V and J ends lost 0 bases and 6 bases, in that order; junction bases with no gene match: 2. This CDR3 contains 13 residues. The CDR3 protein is CASSLAQGTEQYF. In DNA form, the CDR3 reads TGTGCCAGCAGCTTAGCACAGGGGACCGAGCAGTACTTC.

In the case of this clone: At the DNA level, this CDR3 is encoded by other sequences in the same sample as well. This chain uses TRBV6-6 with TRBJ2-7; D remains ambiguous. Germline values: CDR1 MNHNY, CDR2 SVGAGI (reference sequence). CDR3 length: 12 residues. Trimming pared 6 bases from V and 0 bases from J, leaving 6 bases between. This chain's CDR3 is CASSQDSYEQYF. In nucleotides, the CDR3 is TGTGCCAGCAGCCAAGACTCCTACGAGCAGTACTTC.

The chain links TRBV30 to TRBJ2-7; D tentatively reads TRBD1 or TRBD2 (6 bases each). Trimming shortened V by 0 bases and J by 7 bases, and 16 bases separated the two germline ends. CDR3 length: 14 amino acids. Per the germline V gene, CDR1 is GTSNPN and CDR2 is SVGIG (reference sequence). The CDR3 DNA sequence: TGTGCCTGGAGTGTACTATTGGGGGCGGGGGAGCAGTACTTC. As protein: CAWSVLLGAGEQYF.

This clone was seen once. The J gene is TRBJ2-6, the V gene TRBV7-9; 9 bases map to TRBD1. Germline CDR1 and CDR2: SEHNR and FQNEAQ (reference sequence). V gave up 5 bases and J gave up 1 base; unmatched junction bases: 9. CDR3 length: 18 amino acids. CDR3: CASSPPGTGLSGANVLTF. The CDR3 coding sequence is TGTGCCAGCAGCCCTCCTGGGACAGGGTTATCTGGGGCCAACGTCCTGACTTTC.

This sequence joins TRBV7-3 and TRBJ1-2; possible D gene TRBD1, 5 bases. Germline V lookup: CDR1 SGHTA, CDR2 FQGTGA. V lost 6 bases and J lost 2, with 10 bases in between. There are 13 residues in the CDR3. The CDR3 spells CASSYGTNYGYTF. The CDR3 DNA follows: TGTGCCAGCAGTTACGGGACGAACTATGGCTACACCTTC.

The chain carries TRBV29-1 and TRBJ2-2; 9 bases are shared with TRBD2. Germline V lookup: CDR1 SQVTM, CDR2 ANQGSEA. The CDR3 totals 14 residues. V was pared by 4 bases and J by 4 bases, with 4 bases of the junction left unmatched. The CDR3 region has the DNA TGCAGCGTTGTTGGTAGCGGGAGCACCGGGGAGCTGTTTTTT. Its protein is CSVVGSGSTGELFF.

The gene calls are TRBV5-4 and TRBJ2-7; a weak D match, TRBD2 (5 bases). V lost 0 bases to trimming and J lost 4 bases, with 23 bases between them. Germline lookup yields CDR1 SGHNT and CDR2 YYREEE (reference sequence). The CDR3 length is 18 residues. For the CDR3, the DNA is TGTGCCAGCAGCTTGGGGACTCAAACCCGACCCGGGCGATACGAGCAGTACTTC. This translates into CASSLGTQTRPGRYEQYF. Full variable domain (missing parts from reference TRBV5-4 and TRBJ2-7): ETGVTQSPTHLIKTRGQQVTLRCSSQSGHNTVSWYQQALGQGPQFIFQYYREEENGRGNFPPRFSGLQFPNYSSELNVNALELDDSALYLCASSLGTQTRPGRYEQYFGPGTRLTVT.

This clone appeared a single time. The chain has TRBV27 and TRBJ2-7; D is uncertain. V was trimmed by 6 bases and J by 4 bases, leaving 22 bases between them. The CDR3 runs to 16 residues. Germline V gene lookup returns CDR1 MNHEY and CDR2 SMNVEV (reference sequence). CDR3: CASSLTFLTLGYEQYF. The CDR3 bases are TGTGCCAGCAGCCTGACCTTTTTGACACTCGGGTACGAGCAGTACTTC.

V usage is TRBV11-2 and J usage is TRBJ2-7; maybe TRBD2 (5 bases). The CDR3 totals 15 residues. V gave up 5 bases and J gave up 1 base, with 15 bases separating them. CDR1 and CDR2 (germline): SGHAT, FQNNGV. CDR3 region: CASSAEGADSYEQYF. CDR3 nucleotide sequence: TGTGCCAGCAGCGCCGAGGGTGCAGATTCCTACGAGCAGTACTTC.

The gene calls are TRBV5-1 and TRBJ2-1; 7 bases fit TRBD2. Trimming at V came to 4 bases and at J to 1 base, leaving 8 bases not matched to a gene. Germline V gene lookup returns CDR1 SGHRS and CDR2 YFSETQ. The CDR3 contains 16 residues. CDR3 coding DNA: TGCGCCAGCAGCGGCCCTAGCGGCGGATCCTACAATGAGCAGTTCTTC. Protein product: CASSGPSGGSYNEQFF.

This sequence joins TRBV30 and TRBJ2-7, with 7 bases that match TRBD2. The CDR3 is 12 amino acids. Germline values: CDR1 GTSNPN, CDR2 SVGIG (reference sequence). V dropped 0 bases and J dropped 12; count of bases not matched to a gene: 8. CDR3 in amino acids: CAWSVSSGDRYF. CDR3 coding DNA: TGTGCCTGGAGTGTATCCAGCGGGGATCGGTACTTC. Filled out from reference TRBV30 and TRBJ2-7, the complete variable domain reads SQTIHQWPATLVQPVGSPLSLECTVEGTSNPNLYWYRQAAGRGLQLLFYSVGIGQISSEVPQNLSASRPQDRQFILSSKKLLLSDSGFYLCAWSVSSGDRYFGPGTRLTVT.

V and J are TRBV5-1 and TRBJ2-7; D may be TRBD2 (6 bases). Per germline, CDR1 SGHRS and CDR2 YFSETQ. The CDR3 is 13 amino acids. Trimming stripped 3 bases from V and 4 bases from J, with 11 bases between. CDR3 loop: CASSWRGLYEQYF. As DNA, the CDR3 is TGCGCCAGCAGCTGGAGGGGTTTATACGAGCAGTACTTC.

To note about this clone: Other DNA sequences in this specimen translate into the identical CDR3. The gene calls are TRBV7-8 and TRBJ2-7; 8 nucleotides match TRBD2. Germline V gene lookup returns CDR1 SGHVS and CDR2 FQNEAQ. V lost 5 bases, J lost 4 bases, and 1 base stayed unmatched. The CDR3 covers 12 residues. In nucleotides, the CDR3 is TGTGCCAGCAGCCGGGGGGGGTACGAGCAGTACTTC. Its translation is CASSRGGYEQYF. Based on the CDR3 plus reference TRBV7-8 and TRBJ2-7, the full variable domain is GAGVSQSPRYKVAKRGQDVALRCDPISGHVSLFWYQQALGQGPEFLTYFQNEAQLDKSGLPSDRFFAERPEGSVSTLKIQRTQQEDSAVYLCASSRGGYEQYFGPGTRLTVT.

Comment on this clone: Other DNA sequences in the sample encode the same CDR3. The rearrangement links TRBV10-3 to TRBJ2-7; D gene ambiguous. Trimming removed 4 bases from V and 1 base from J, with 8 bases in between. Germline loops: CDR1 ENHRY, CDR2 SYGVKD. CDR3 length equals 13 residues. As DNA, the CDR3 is TGTGCCATCAGTGTCGGCGGATCCTACGAGCAGTACTTC. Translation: CAISVGGSYEQYF.

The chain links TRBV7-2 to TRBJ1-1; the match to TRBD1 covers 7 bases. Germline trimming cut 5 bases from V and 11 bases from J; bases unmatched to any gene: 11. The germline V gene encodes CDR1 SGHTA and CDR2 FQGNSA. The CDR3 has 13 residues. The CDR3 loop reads CASSPLTGTDAFF. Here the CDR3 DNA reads TGTGCCAGCAGCCCCCTGACAGGGACCGATGCTTTCTTT.

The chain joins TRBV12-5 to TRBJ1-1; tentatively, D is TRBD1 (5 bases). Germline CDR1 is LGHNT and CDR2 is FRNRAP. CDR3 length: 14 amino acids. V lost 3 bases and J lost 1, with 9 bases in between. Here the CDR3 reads CASGLGERNTEAFF. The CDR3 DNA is TGTGCTAGTGGTTTAGGGGAACGGAACACTGAAGCTTTCTTT.

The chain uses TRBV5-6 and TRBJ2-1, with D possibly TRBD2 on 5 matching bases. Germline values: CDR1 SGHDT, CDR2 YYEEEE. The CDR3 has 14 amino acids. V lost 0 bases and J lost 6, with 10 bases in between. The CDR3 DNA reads TGTGCCAGCAGCTTGGTCACACTAGGCAATGAGCAGTTCTTC. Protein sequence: CASSLVTLGNEQFF. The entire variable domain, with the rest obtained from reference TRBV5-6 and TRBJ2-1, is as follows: DAGVTQSPTHLIKTRGQQVTLRCSPKSGHDTVSWYQQALGQGPQFIFQYYEEEERQRGNFPDRFSGHQFPNYSSELNVNALLLGDSALYLCASSLVTLGNEQFFGPGTRLTVL.

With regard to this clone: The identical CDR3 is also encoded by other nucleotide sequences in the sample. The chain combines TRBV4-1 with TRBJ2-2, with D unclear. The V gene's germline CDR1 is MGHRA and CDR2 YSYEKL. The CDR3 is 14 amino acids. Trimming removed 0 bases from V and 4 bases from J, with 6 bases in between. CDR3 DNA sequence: TGCGCCAGCAGCCAAGATGGACCCACCGGGGAGCTGTTTTTT. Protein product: CASSQDGPTGELFF.